This passage covers 23 T cell receptor beta chains from one sample sequenced in a study of T cell responses to AZD1222 COVID-19 vaccine. TCRdb's table, derived via immunoSEQ multiplex PCR, lists solely in-frame clones and lacks some. The repertoire consists of about 64,000 clones, with just over 90% occurring once and the leading ten covering about 5.7%. This specimen was peripheral blood, taken 28 days after the second dose of the MenACWY control vaccine. All receptors come from an adult who received the MenACWY meningococcal vaccine as a control.

This chain links TRBV7-2 with TRBJ2-1; 10 nucleotides align to TRBD2. This CDR3 has 16 amino acids. Trimming took 0 bases from V and 5 from J; bases not matched to a gene: 4. In germline, CDR1 is SGHTA, CDR2 FQGNSA. The CDR3 loop reads CASSLASGRTDNEQFF. The CDR3, as DNA: TGTGCCAGCAGCTTAGCTAGCGGGAGGACCGACAATGAGCAGTTCTTC.

V and J are TRBV6-6 and TRBJ2-5; 9 bases match TRBD1. V shed 2 bases, J shed 5 bases, and the junction held 9 bases outside the gene matches. The CDR3 length is 16 residues. The germline V gene encodes CDR1 MNHNY and CDR2 SVGAGI (reference sequence). CDR3 sequence: CASSYRGQGFGETQYF. As DNA, the CDR3 is TGTGCCAGCAGTTACCGGGGACAGGGCTTTGGGGAGACCCAGTACTTC.

The gene calls are TRBV6-1 and TRBJ1-3; D is unresolved. Trimming took off 2 bases at V and 0 bases at J, with 5 bases between the two ends. This CDR3 comprises 14 residues. Germline V gives CDR1 MNHNS, CDR2 SASEGT. The CDR3, as DNA: TGTGCCAGCAGTGAACTGGGCTCTGGAAACACCATATATTTT. This gives the protein CASSELGSGNTIYF.

In regard to this clone: This sample also contains other DNA sequences that code for the same CDR3. The chain couples TRBV27 to TRBJ2-3; D is unclear. There are 11 residues in the CDR3. Looked up from germline, CDR1 is MNHEY and CDR2 is SMNVEV (reference sequence). Trimming removed 4 bases at V and 2 bases at J, with 1 base between. In nucleotides, the CDR3 is TGTGCCAGCAGTTCCACAGATACGCAGTATTTT. As protein: CASSSTDTQYF.

In its sample, this clone was seen a few times. The J gene is TRBJ1-1, the V gene TRBV7-9; no clear D. The CDR3 sequence is 15 residues long. Germline lookup yields CDR1 SEHNR and CDR2 FQNEAQ (reference sequence). The V end was cut by 6 bases, the J end by 0 bases, with 14 bases between. CDR3 amino acids: CASRPSKGMNTEAFF. The CDR3 DNA sequence: TGTGCCAGCAGACCCTCCAAAGGTATGAACACTGAAGCTTTCTTT.

The chain is built from TRBV6-5 and TRBJ2-7; 8 bases line up with TRBD1. The CDR3 loop spans 15 amino acids. Unmatched junction bases numbered 3, after V lost 0 bases and J lost 2 bases. The germline CDR1 and CDR2 sequences are MNHEY and SVGAGI. The CDR3 region is CASSYSPGGTYEQYF. DNA of the CDR3: TGTGCCAGCAGTTACTCTCCAGGGGGCACCTACGAGCAGTACTTC.

This clone occurred a few times. The chain is built from TRBV27 and TRBJ2-2; D not resolved. With 5 bases removed from V and 0 bases from J, the gap between germline ends came to 10 bases. The CDR3 length is 15 residues. The V gene's germline CDR1 is MNHEY and CDR2 SMNVEV (reference sequence). CDR3 bases: TGTGCCAGCAGTGTGACACAGTCGAACACCGGGGAGCTGTTTTTT. It yields the protein CASSVTQSNTGELFF.

The V call is TRBV5-4, the J call TRBJ2-1; 7 positions match TRBD2. The V gene end was trimmed by 4 bases and the J gene end by 6 bases; junction bases not matched to a gene: 25. Germline CDR1 SGHNT, CDR2 YYREEE (reference sequence). CDR3 length: 20 residues. The CDR3 DNA is TGTGCCAGCAGCCTACCTCCTACCGGTTTTAGCGGGCTCCGGGGCAATGAGCAGTTCTTC. Its protein is CASSLPPTGFSGLRGNEQFF. Together with reference TRBV5-4 and TRBJ2-1, the CDR3 gives the full variable domain: ETGVTQSPTHLIKTRGQQVTLRCSSQSGHNTVSWYQQALGQGPQFIFQYYREEENGRGNFPPRFSGLQFPNYSSELNVNALELDDSALYLCASSLPPTGFSGLRGNEQFFGPGTRLTVL.

The V gene is TRBV24-1, the J gene TRBJ2-1; TRBD2 matches 16 bases. V was clipped by 10 bases and J by 7 bases; unmatched bases: 6. This CDR3 has 15 residues. Germline V lookup: CDR1 KGHDR, CDR2 SFDVKD. Written as DNA, the CDR3 is TGTGCCACGGGACTAGCGGGAGGGCCCGGGAATGAGCAGTTCTTC. Protein: CATGLAGGPGNEQFF.

DNA for the CDR3: TGTGCCAGCAGCCACGGGACTAGCGGGAGGGGCCTAGGAAATGAGCAGTTCTTC. Its protein is CASSHGTSGRGLGNEQFF. The rearrangement links TRBV6-2 or TRBV6-3 to TRBJ2-1; 16 positions agree with TRBD2. Germline CDR1 reads MNHEY; CDR2 reads SVGEGT. V shed 6 bases, J shed 7 bases, and the junction held 12 bases outside the gene matches. The CDR3 consists of 18 residues.

This rearrangement joins TRBV18 to TRBJ1-3; weak D call: TRBD1 (5 bases). Germline V gives CDR1 KGHSH, CDR2 LQKENI. The CDR3 contains 18 residues. With 2 bases removed from V and 0 bases from J, the gap between germline ends came to 17 bases. CDR3 loop: CASSPIGRAGGSGNTIYF. For the CDR3, the DNA is TGTGCCAGCTCACCAATCGGACGCGCGGGGGGCTCTGGAAACACCATATATTTT.

V is TRBV18 and J is TRBJ1-2, with unresolved D. The length of the CDR3 is 14 residues. Germline CDR1 is KGHSH and CDR2 is LQKENI. Trimming stripped 2 bases from V and 4 bases from J, with 11 bases between. CDR3 protein: CASSPAADLYGYTF. CDR3 DNA sequence: TGTGCCAGCTCACCAGCGGCAGACCTCTATGGCTACACCTTC.

The chain uses TRBV3-1 (or the pseudogene TRBV3-2) and TRBJ2-2, with 9 bases fitting TRBD2. Germline assignment: CDR1 LGHDT and CDR2 YNNKEL (reference sequence). CDR3 length: 15 residues. V lost 1 base and J lost 9; bases outside the gene matches: 6. CDR3 loop: CASSQAAGGSRELFF. Here the CDR3 DNA reads TGTGCCAGCAGCCAAGCAGCGGGAGGTTCCCGGGAGCTGTTTTTT.

The chain employs TRBV7-8 and TRBJ2-7; the D is unclear. This CDR3 is 14 amino acids long. CDR1 and CDR2 (germline): SGHVS, FQNEAQ. V lost 4 bases and J 0 bases, leaving 10 bases between the germline ends. The CDR3 protein is CASSSTGSSYEQYF. The CDR3 DNA reads TGTGCCAGCAGCTCCACCGGTTCCTCCTACGAGCAGTACTTC. Full variable domain (rest looked up from reference TRBV7-8 and TRBJ2-7): GAGVSQSPRYKVAKRGQDVALRCDPISGHVSLFWYQQALGQGPEFLTYFQNEAQLDKSGLPSDRFFAERPEGSVSTLKIQRTQQEDSAVYLCASSSTGSSYEQYFGPGTRLTVT.

The V and J genes are TRBV5-1 and TRBJ1-4; maybe TRBD1 (5 bases). The germline CDR1 and CDR2 sequences are SGHRS and YFSETQ. The CDR3 is made up of 15 amino acids. Trimming stripped 3 bases from V and 0 bases from J, with 9 bases between. The chain's CDR3 is CASSSQGATNEKLFF. CDR3 nucleotides: TGCGCCAGCAGCTCTCAGGGTGCAACTAATGAAAAACTGTTTTTT.

The chain couples TRBV28 to TRBJ1-2, with a possible D match to TRBD1 (6 bases). Per germline, CDR1 MDHEN and CDR2 SYDVKM. This CDR3 comprises 14 residues. Trimming took off 5 bases at V and 8 bases at J, with 18 bases between the two ends. The CDR3 loop reads CASSPQGGTGGYTF. CDR3 DNA sequence: TGTGCCAGCAGTCCCCAAGGGGGGACTGGCGGCTACACCTTC.

The chain links TRBV7-9 to TRBJ1-5; D is undetermined. Germline CDR1 reads SEHNR; CDR2 reads FQNEAQ (reference sequence). V gave up 5 bases and J gave up 5 bases, with 13 bases separating them. The CDR3 covers 14 residues. CDR3 amino acids: CASSPLPGDQPQHF. In DNA, the CDR3 is TGTGCCAGCAGCCCCCTACCGGGTGATCAGCCCCAGCATTTT.

The genes are TRBV11-2 and TRBJ1-2, with 8 positions matching TRBD1. The CDR3 has 14 amino acids. V was clipped by 5 bases and J by 5 bases; unmatched bases: 7. Germline assignment: CDR1 SGHAT and CDR2 FQNNGV. In DNA, the CDR3 is TGTGCCAGCAGCCGGGGACAGGCGATATATGGCTACACCTTC. Translation: CASSRGQAIYGYTF.

V is TRBV3-1 (or the pseudogene TRBV3-2) and J is TRBJ2-3, with unresolved D. The germline V gene encodes CDR1 LGHDT and CDR2 YNNKEL (reference sequence). Trimming shortened V by 0 bases and J by 0 bases, and 4 bases separated the two germline ends. This CDR3 is built from 14 residues. This chain's CDR3 is CASSQDGSTDTQYF. For the CDR3, the DNA is TGTGCCAGCAGCCAAGACGGGAGCACAGATACGCAGTATTTT.

J is TRBJ1-1 and V is TRBV7-9; D perhaps matches TRBD1 (5 bases). The germline CDR1 and CDR2 sequences are SEHNR and FQNEAQ (reference sequence). The CDR3 totals 13 residues. Between the trimmed V and J ends, which lost 6 bases and 4 bases, there was a span of 12 bases. The CDR3 DNA reads as TGTGCCAGCAGGGGAGGGGTGCGCACTGAAGCTTTCTTT. Its translation is CASRGGVRTEAFF.

The chain is built from TRBV10-2 and TRBJ1-2; unclear D gene. This CDR3 is built from 12 residues. Germline V gene data show CDR1 as WSHSY and CDR2 as SAAADI. Between the trimmed V and J ends, which lost 2 bases and 0 bases, there was a span of 1 base. CDR3 loop: CASSEANYGYTF. In DNA, the CDR3 is TGCGCCAGCAGTGAGGCTAACTATGGCTACACCTTC.

This chain links TRBV4-1 with TRBJ1-2, with D maybe TRBD1 (5 bases). The germline V and J ends were trimmed by 0 bases and 7 bases, with 12 bases remaining between them. Germline V gives CDR1 MGHRA, CDR2 YSYEKL. The CDR3 sequence is 14 residues long. The CDR3 loop is CASSQDPGDLGYTF. The CDR3 region has the DNA TGCGCCAGCAGCCAAGACCCGGGGGATCTTGGCTACACCTTC.

V and J are TRBV13 and TRBJ2-7; D gene ambiguous. The V gene's germline CDR1 is PRHDT and CDR2 FYEKMQ (reference sequence). Trimming removed 0 bases at V and 2 bases at J, with 5 bases between. The CDR3 is 13 amino acids. The CDR3 DNA sequence: TGTGCCAGCAGCTTAGGAACGCCCTACGAGCAGTACTTC. It encodes CASSLGTPYEQYF.